The 32 T cell receptor beta chains listed next were all sequenced from one sample in a study of blood T cell repertoires in COVID-19. The method was immunoSEQ multiplex PCR; TCRdb's version includes in-frame clones alone and lacks a portion of them. The data hold fewer than 110,000 clones, with roughly 90% observed a single time. Sequencing was done on a sample of peripheral blood. Source of these receptors: an older woman with acute or convalescent COVID-19.

The rearrangement uses TRBV24-1 and TRBJ1-3; possible D gene TRBD1, 5 bases. The CDR3 loop spans 18 amino acids. With 6 bases removed from V and 4 bases from J, the gap between germline ends came to 24 bases. Looked up from germline, CDR1 is KGHDR and CDR2 is SFDVKD. DNA of the CDR3: TGTGCCACCAGTCGTTCCATAAACAGGTGTCAAGGGGGAAACACCATATATTTT. Protein sequence: CATSRSINRCQGGNTIYF.

The V and J genes are TRBV29-1 and TRBJ1-6; D uncertain. CDR3 length: 14 amino acids. Germline V gene lookup returns CDR1 SQVTM and CDR2 ANQGSEA. The V gene lost 6 bases and the J gene lost 0 bases, with 9 bases spanning the gap. CDR3 region: CSVRESSYNSPLHF. The CDR3 DNA reads as TGCAGCGTAAGAGAGAGCTCCTATAATTCACCCCTCCACTTT.

The V and J genes are TRBV9 and TRBJ2-5; TRBD2 aligns across 8 bases. This CDR3 has 14 amino acids. J lost 4 bases, V lost 0 bases, and 2 bases had no gene match. Germline V lookup: CDR1 SGDLS, CDR2 YYNGEE. DNA for the CDR3: TGTGCCAGCAGCGTAGGGCTAGCGGGAGAGACCCAGTACTTC. This gives the protein CASSVGLAGETQYF. Filled out from reference TRBV9 and TRBJ2-5, the complete variable domain reads DSGVTQTPKHLITATGQRVTLRCSPRSGDLSVYWYQQSLDQGLQFLIQYYNGEERAKGNILERFSAQQFPDLHSELNLSSLELGDSALYFCASSVGLAGETQYFGPGTRLLVL.

V and J are TRBV29-1 and TRBJ2-5; possibly TRBD2 for D (5 bases). This CDR3 has 12 residues. Trimming shortened V by 3 bases and J by 5 bases, and 10 bases separated the two germline ends. The germline CDR1 and CDR2 sequences are SQVTM and ANQGSEA. The CDR3 reads CSVDEGVETQYF. CDR3 bases: TGCAGCGTTGACGAGGGTGTGGAGACCCAGTACTTC.

The chain couples TRBV20-1 to TRBJ1-1, with a tentative D call TRBD1 (5 bases). The V and J ends lost 3 bases and 0 bases respectively, with 14 bases between them. In germline, CDR1 is DFQATT, CDR2 SNEGSKA (reference sequence). CDR3 size: 15 residues. Here the CDR3 DNA reads TGCAGTGCTAGTCAAAGGGGTGGCATGAACACTGAAGCTTTCTTT. Its translation: CSASQRGGMNTEAFF.

For this clone: The sample holds other DNA sequences that translate to the same CDR3. The chain has TRBV7-9 and TRBJ2-2; D is perhaps TRBD1 (5 bases). The germline V gene has CDR1 SEHNR and CDR2 FQNEAQ (reference sequence). The CDR3 covers 14 residues. V dropped 3 bases and J dropped 1 base, with 6 bases sitting between them. The CDR3, as DNA: TGTGCCAGCAGCTTCGACAGGAACACCGGGGAGCTGTTTTTT. Protein: CASSFDRNTGELFF.

DNA for the CDR3: TGTGCCAGCAGTTACTCAGCGGGAGCTTCAACAGATACGCAGTATTTT. Translation: CASSYSAGASTDTQYF. The chain joins TRBV6-5 to TRBJ2-3, with TRBD2 identical over 8 bases. V shed 0 bases and J 3 bases; nucleotides not matched to a gene: 5. Germline loops: CDR1 MNHEY, CDR2 SVGAGI. The CDR3 is 16 residues long.

The rearrangement uses TRBV19 and TRBJ2-3, with a weak D call TRBD1 (5 bases). Germline-derived CDR1 and CDR2 are LNHDA and SQIVND (reference sequence). The length of the CDR3 is 15 residues. V was pared by 6 bases and J by 0 bases, with 13 bases between. CDR3 amino acids: CASRATTVSTDTQYF. The CDR3 nucleotides read TGTGCCAGTAGGGCAACGACAGTTAGCACAGATACGCAGTATTTT.

CDR3 loop: CASSFRGGAVETQYF. CDR3 nucleotides: TGTGCCAGCAGTTTCCGTGGGGGGGCAGTAGAGACCCAGTACTTC. The V gene is TRBV2, the J gene TRBJ2-5, with a tentative D call TRBD2 (7 bases). The germline V and J ends were trimmed by 5 bases and 4 bases, with 17 bases remaining between them. Germline V gene data show CDR1 as SNHLY and CDR2 as FYNNEI. The CDR3 loop spans 15 amino acids.

The rearrangement uses TRBV12-3 or TRBV12-4 and TRBJ1-6, with D uncertain. V gave up 2 bases and J gave up 9 bases, with 8 bases separating them. This CDR3 comprises 13 residues. The CDR3 DNA reads TGTGCCAGCAGTTTAATGGAGCTTTCACCCCTCCACTTT. This gives the protein CASSLMELSPLHF.

The V gene is TRBV11-3, the J gene TRBJ2-1; TRBD1 is a possible D gene (5 bases). CDR1 and CDR2 from the germline V gene are SGHNT and YENEEA. V was clipped by 0 bases and J by 3 bases, with 21 bases between them. CDR3 size: 19 residues. CDR3 in DNA: TGTGCCAGCAGCTTAGAAGGGGCAGCAGGGCTTCTCTTCTACAATGAGCAGTTCTTC. The encoded protein is CASSLEGAAGLLFYNEQFF. Based on the CDR3 plus reference TRBV11-3 and TRBJ2-1, the full variable domain is EAGVVQSPRYKIIEKKQPVAFWCNPISGHNTLYWYLQNLGQGPELLIRYENEEAVDDSQLPKDRFSAERLKGVDSTLKIQPAELGDSAVYLCASSLEGAAGLLFYNEQFFGPGTRLTVL.

CDR3 nucleotides: TGTGCCAGCAGCTTGACAGGGGATAACACTGAAGCTTTCTTT. Residues: CASSLTGDNTEAFF. The V call is TRBV5-4, the J call TRBJ1-1; 7 bases match TRBD1. Germline V gene lookup returns CDR1 SGHNT and CDR2 YYREEE (reference sequence). Germline trimming cut 1 base from V and 2 bases from J; bases unmatched to any gene: 2. The CDR3 has 14 amino acids.

The table lists this clone with a count of one. This chain uses TRBV9 with TRBJ2-3, with 10 bases matching TRBD2. Germline V gene data show CDR1 as SGDLS and CDR2 as YYNGEE. V was clipped by 0 bases and J by 2 bases; unmatched bases: 3. This CDR3 has 16 amino acids. CDR3 sequence (DNA): TGTGCCAGCAGCGTAGAAAGCGGGAGGGCCACAGATACGCAGTATTTT. This gives the protein CASSVESGRATDTQYF.

The chain is built from TRBV29-1 and TRBJ1-1, with TRBD1 matching over 8 bases. Germline CDR1 and CDR2: SQVTM and ANQGSEA. The CDR3 runs to 15 residues. Germline trimming cut 6 bases from V and 0 bases from J; bases unmatched to any gene: 9. CDR3 bases: TGCAGCGTCGCCGGGACAGGAGAAATGAACACTGAAGCTTTCTTT. Amino acids: CSVAGTGEMNTEAFF.

This rearrangement joins TRBV10-1 to TRBJ2-5, with D perhaps matching TRBD1 (6 bases). Germline CDR1 reads WNHNN; CDR2 reads SYGVQD (reference sequence). Trimming removed 3 bases at V and 3 bases at J, with 8 bases between. The CDR3 is made up of 13 amino acids. The CDR3 DNA sequence: TGCGCCAGCAGTGAAACAGGGAAAGAGACCCAGTACTTC. This encodes CASSETGKETQYF.

The V call is TRBV6-5, the J call TRBJ1-6; TRBD1 matches at 7 bases. There are 13 residues in the CDR3. V was pared by 10 bases and J by 7 bases, with 7 bases of the junction left unmatched. Germline V gene data show CDR1 as MNHEY and CDR2 as SVGAGI. This CDR3 is CATLRGPNSPLHF. The CDR3 region has the DNA TGTGCCACCTTGAGGGGGCCGAATTCACCCCTCCACTTT.

V gene TRBV28 combines with J gene TRBJ1-5; D uncertain. The germline V gene has CDR1 MDHEN and CDR2 SYDVKM. The V end was cut by 8 bases, the J end by 0 bases, with 20 bases between. The CDR3 is 17 amino acids. As DNA, the CDR3 is TGTGCCAGCTACCCCCCGGAGGGAGTTGGTAGCAATCAGCCCCAGCATTTT. Its protein product is CASYPPEGVGSNQPQHF.

The V gene is TRBV6-5, the J gene TRBJ1-2; no clear D gene. CDR1 and CDR2 from the germline V gene are MNHEY and SVGAGI. This CDR3 is built from 13 residues. V shed 11 bases and J shed 6 bases, with 19 bases lying between them. DNA of the CDR3: TGTGCCTCTGAAAGAGCGGCAGGCGATGGCTACACCTTC. Translated, it gives CASERAAGDGYTF.

Worth noting for this clone: One junction end does not reproduce the germline sequence, and a read error may be involved. This sequence joins TRBV7-7 and TRBJ2-3; 12 positions agree with TRBD2. The length of the CDR3 is 15 residues. Germline V gene sequence: CDR1 SSHAT, CDR2 FNYEAQ (reference sequence). The chain's CDR3 is CASSLAGGPTDTQYF. The CDR3 DNA sequence: TGTGCTAGCAGCCTAGCGGGAGGGCCCACAGATACGCAGTATTTT.

In its sample, this clone was seen a few times. The chain carries TRBV27 and TRBJ2-3, with 13 nucleotides matching TRBD2. This CDR3 is built from 15 residues. In germline, CDR1 is MNHEY, CDR2 SMNVEV (reference sequence). The V and J ends lost 5 bases and 6 bases, in that order; junction bases with no gene match: 5. The CDR3 coding sequence is TGTGCCAGCAGTAGGACTAGCGGGAGTTGGGATACGCAGTATTTT. This encodes CASSRTSGSWDTQYF.

The chain is built from TRBV28 and TRBJ2-3; D is perhaps TRBD1 (6 bases). From germline, CDR1 is MDHEN and CDR2 SYDVKM. Trimming took off 4 bases at V and 2 bases at J, with 13 bases between the two ends. The CDR3 is made up of 15 amino acids. This CDR3 is CASSSTGQHTDTQYF. CDR3 nucleotides: TGTGCCAGCAGTTCGACCGGACAGCACACAGATACGCAGTATTTT.

The J gene is TRBJ2-1, the V gene TRBV29-1, with 10 positions matching TRBD1. Germline-derived CDR1 and CDR2 are SQVTM and ANQGSEA. With V trimmed by 4 bases and J by 0 bases, 9 bases remained unmatched. The CDR3 runs 17 residues. CDR3 sequence (DNA): TGCAGCGTTGCGAGGGACAGGGGTATTTCCTCCTACAATGAGCAGTTCTTC. Its translation: CSVARDRGISSYNEQFF.

This chain links TRBV11-2 with TRBJ1-2, with 9 bases identical to TRBD1. The CDR3 is 14 amino acids. Germline CDR1 and CDR2: SGHAT and FQNNGV. With 5 bases clipped from V and 7 bases from J, the junction kept 8 bases outside the gene matches. Written as DNA, the CDR3 is TGTGCCAGCAGCCCGAGGACAGGGGTTGGTGGCTACACCTTC. Its protein product is CASSPRTGVGGYTF.

This chain connects TRBV27 to TRBJ1-5; a possible D gene is TRBD1 (5 bases). Germline V CDR1 and CDR2: MNHEY, SMNVEV (reference sequence). The V gene lost 6 bases and the J gene lost 0 bases, with 12 bases spanning the gap. The CDR3 is 15 residues long. In DNA, the CDR3 is TGTGCCAGCAGACCGACAGACAATAGCAATCAGCCCCAGCATTTT. It is translated as CASRPTDNSNQPQHF.

The chain employs TRBV6-5 and TRBJ1-2; 8 nucleotides align to TRBD1. Trimming cost V 0 bases and J 6 bases; bases outside gene matches: 3. Germline CDR1 and CDR2: MNHEY and SVGAGI. This CDR3 has 14 amino acids. CDR3 loop: CASSYSDRDDGYTF. In nucleotides, the CDR3 is TGTGCCAGCAGTTACTCGGACAGGGATGATGGCTACACCTTC.

This clone came up a few times. The chain is built from TRBV3-1 (or the pseudogene TRBV3-2) and TRBJ1-1; D possibly corresponds to TRBD1 (6 bases). CDR1 and CDR2 from the germline V gene are LGHDT and YNNKEL (reference sequence). The ends were cut back, 0 bases at V and 4 bases at J, with 18 bases in the middle. The CDR3 sequence is 17 residues long. DNA of the CDR3: TGTGCCAGCAGCCAAGATCTTGGGGGGGGGCGCGGCACTGAAGCTTTCTTT. This translates into CASSQDLGGGRGTEAFF.

The J gene is TRBJ1-3, the V gene TRBV5-1, with D unclear. The germline V gene has CDR1 SGHRS and CDR2 YFSETQ. This CDR3 is built from 15 residues. Trimming removed 4 bases at V and 0 bases at J, with 11 bases between. The CDR3 DNA reads TGCGCCAGCAGCCCTCAGGTACCCTCTGGAAACACCATATATTTT. This sequence encodes CASSPQVPSGNTIYF.

DNA for the CDR3: TGTGCCAGCAGCTTGGTGACGAGCGGGACCGGGTTCCCTTTCTTC. Translating it yields CASSLVTSGTGFPFF. This chain uses TRBV5-5 with TRBJ2-1, with 7 bases fitting TRBD2. Per germline, CDR1 SGHKS and CDR2 YYEKEE (reference sequence). J gave up 16 bases and V 0 bases, and 16 bases lay outside the gene matches. CDR3 length equals 15 residues.

The V and J genes are TRBV3-1 (or the pseudogene TRBV3-2) and TRBJ2-2; 11 bases are shared with TRBD1. Germline assignment: CDR1 LGHDT and CDR2 YNNKEL (reference sequence). V lost 0 bases to trimming and J lost 6 bases; unmatched junction nucleotides: 6. This CDR3 is 17 amino acids long. CDR3 residues: CASSQDIGDRGAGELFF. The CDR3 DNA sequence: TGTGCCAGCAGCCAAGATATAGGGGACAGGGGGGCCGGGGAGCTGTTTTTT.

The rearrangement uses TRBV5-5 and TRBJ2-5; 8 bases fit TRBD1. The germline V gene has CDR1 SGHKS and CDR2 YYEKEE (reference sequence). V dropped 4 bases and J dropped 2; count of bases not matched to a gene: 4. CDR3 size: 14 residues. This CDR3 reads CASSPTGGQETQYF. The DNA for the CDR3 is TGTGCCAGCAGCCCAACAGGGGGACAAGAGACCCAGTACTTC.

The genes are TRBV5-1 and TRBJ1-5; perhaps TRBD1 as D (5 bases). Trimming took off 0 bases at V and 5 bases at J, with 12 bases between the two ends. Germline V gene data show CDR1 as SGHRS and CDR2 as YFSETQ. This CDR3 is built from 15 residues. This CDR3 reads CASSLVGGGYQPQHF. The CDR3 nucleotides read TGCGCCAGCAGCTTGGTTGGGGGAGGTTATCAGCCCCAGCATTTT.

The chain has TRBV5-1 and TRBJ2-1, with TRBD2 matching 13 bases. With 3 bases clipped from V and 7 bases from J, the junction kept 13 bases outside the gene matches. Germline-derived CDR1 and CDR2 are SGHRS and YFSETQ. This CDR3 is built from 18 residues. The CDR3 sequence: CASSWGTSGIGSSNEQFF. As DNA, the CDR3 is TGCGCCAGCAGCTGGGGGACTAGCGGGATTGGAAGTTCGAATGAGCAGTTCTTC.